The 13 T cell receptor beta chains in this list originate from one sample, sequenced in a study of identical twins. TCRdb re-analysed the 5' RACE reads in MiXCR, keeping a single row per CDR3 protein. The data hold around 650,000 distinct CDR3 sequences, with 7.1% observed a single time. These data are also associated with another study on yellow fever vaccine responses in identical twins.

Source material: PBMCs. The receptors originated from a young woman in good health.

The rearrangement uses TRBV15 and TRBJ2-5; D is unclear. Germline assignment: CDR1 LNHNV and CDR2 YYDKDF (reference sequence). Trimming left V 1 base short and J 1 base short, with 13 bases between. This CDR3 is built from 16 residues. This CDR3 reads CATSRADGTFQETQYF. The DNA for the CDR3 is TGTGCCACCAGCAGAGCCGATGGCACATTCCAAGAGACCCAGTACTTC. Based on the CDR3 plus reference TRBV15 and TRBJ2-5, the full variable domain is DAMVIQNPRYQVTQFGKPVTLSCSQTLNHNVMYWYQQKSSQAPKLLFHYYDKDFNNEADTPDNFQSRRPNTSFCFLDIRSPGLGDTAMYLCATSRADGTFQETQYFGPGTRLLVL.

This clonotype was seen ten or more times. In DNA, the CDR3 is TGCGCCAGCAGCCAAGACAGGGTGAACTATGGCTACACCTTC. It encodes CASSQDRVNYGYTF. This chain connects TRBV4-1 to TRBJ1-2; D perhaps matches TRBD1 (5 bases). Germline values: CDR1 MGHRA, CDR2 YSYEKL. The CDR3 extends over 14 amino acids. Between the trimmed V and J ends, which lost 0 bases and 2 bases, there was a span of 7 bases.

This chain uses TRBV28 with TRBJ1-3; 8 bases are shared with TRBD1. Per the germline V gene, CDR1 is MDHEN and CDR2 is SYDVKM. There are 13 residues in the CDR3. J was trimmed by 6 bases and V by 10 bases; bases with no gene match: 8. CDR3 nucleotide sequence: TGTGCCACCGCCGGGGACAGGATAAACACCATATATTTT. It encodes CATAGDRINTIYF.

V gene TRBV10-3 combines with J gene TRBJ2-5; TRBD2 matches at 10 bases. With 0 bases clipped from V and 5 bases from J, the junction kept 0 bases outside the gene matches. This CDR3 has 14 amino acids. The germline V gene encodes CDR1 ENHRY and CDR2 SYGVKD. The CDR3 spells CAISESGLAETQYF. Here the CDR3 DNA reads TGTGCCATCAGTGAGTCGGGACTAGCGGAGACCCAGTACTTC.

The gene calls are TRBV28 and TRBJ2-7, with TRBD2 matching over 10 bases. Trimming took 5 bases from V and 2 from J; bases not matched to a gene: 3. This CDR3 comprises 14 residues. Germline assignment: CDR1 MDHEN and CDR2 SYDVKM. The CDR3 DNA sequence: TGTGCCAGCAGTGAAGCGGGGGGGACCTACGAGCAGTACGTC. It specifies CASSEAGGTYEQYV.

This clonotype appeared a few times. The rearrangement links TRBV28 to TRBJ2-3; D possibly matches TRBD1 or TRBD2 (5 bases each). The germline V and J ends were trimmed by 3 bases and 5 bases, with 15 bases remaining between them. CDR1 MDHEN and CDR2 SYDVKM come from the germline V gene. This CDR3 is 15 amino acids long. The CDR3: CASSLPGGGQDTQYF. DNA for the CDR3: TGTGCCAGCAGTTTGCCTGGGGGTGGACAAGATACGCAGTATTTT.

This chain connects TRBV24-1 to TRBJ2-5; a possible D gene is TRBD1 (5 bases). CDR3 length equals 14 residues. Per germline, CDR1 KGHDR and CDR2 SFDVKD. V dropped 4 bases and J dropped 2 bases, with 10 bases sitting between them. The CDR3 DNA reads TGTGCCACCAGTGAGAAACAGGCACAAGAGACCCAGTACTTC. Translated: CATSEKQAQETQYF.

Written as DNA, the CDR3 is TGCAGCGCCTCGCGGAGCCAAATTCAAGAGACCCAGTACTTC. It specifies CSASRSQIQETQYF. The rearrangement joins TRBV29-1 to TRBJ2-5; D call uncertain. This CDR3 is 14 amino acids long. Trimming pared 7 bases from V and 2 bases from J, leaving 17 bases between. Germline V CDR1 and CDR2: SQVTM, ANQGSEA.

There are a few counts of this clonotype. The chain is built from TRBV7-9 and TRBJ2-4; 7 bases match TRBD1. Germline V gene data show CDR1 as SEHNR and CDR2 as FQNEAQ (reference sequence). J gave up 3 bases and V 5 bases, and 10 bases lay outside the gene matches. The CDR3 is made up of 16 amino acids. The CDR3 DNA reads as TGTGCCAGCAGCCAAGGACCCCGGGACAGCAAAAACATTCAGTACTTC. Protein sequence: CASSQGPRDSKNIQYF.

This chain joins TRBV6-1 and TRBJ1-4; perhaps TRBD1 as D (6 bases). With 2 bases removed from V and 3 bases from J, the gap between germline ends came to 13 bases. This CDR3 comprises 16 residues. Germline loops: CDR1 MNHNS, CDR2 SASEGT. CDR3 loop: CASSERGGTPNEKLFF. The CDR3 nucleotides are TGTGCCAGCAGTGAAAGGGGAGGGACACCTAATGAAAAACTGTTTTTT.

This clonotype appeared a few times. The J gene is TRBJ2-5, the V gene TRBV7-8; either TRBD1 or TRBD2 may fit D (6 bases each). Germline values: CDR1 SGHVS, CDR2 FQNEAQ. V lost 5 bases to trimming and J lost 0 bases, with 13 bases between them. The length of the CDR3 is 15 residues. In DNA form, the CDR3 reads TGTGCCAGCAGCCCGGGGGCAGGGAACCAAGAGACCCAGTACTTC. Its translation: CASSPGAGNQETQYF. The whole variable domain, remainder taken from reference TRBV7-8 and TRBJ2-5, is GAGVSQSPRYKVAKRGQDVALRCDPISGHVSLFWYQQALGQGPEFLTYFQNEAQLDKSGLPSDRFFAERPEGSVSTLKIQRTQQEDSAVYLCASSPGAGNQETQYFGPGTRLLVL.

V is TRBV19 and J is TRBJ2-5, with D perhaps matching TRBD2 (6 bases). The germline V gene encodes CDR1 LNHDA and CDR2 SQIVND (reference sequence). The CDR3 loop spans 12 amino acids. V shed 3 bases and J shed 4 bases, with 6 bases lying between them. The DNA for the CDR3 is TGTGCCAGTAGTATGGGGGGAGAGACCCAGTACTTC. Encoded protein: CASSMGGETQYF.

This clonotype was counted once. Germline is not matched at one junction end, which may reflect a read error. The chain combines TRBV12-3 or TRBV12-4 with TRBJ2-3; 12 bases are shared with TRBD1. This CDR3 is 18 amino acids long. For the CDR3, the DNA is TGTACCAGCTGTTTCTTCAGGGGGACAGGGGGCGGCGCAGATACGCAGTATTTT. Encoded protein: CTSCFFRGTGGGADTQYF.